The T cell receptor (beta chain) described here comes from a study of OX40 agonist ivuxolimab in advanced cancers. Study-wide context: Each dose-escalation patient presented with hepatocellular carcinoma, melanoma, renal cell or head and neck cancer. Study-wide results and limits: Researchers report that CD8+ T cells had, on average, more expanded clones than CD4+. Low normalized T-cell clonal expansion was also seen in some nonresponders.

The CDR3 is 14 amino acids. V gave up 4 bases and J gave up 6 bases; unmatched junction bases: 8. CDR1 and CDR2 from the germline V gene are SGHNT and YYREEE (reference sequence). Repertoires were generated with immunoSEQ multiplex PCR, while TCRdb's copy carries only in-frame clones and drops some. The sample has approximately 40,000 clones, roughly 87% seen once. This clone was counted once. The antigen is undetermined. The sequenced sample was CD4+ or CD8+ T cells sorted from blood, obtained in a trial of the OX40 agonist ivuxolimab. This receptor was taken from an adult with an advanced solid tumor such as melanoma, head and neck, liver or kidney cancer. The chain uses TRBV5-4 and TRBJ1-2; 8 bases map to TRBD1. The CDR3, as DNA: TGTGCCAGCAGCCCTCACAGGGGGGGAGATGGCTACACCTTC. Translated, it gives CASSPHRGGDGYTF.